This entry describes one TCR beta chain. The record originates from a study of OX40 agonist ivuxolimab in advanced cancers. Clones were read by immunoSEQ multiplex PCR, and TCRdb kept only the in-frame ones, dropping some. The sample contains 70,000 or so clones, approximately 90% of which appear only once. The CDR3 totals 14 residues. Germline V gene data show CDR1 as SGHNT and CDR2 as YENEEA. Between the trimmed V and J ends, which lost 5 bases and 5 bases, there was a span of 12 bases. The clonotype was recovered from an adult with an advanced solid tumor such as melanoma, head and neck, liver or kidney cancer. This chain uses TRBV11-3 with TRBJ1-4; D may be TRBD1 (6 bases). Sequencing was performed on CD4+ or CD8+ T cells sorted from blood, taken in a trial of the OX40 agonist ivuxolimab. DNA for the CDR3: TGTGCCAGCAGCCAGGGGCAGGGCAATGAAAAACTGTTTTTT. Its translation is CASSQGQGNEKLFF.